The 18 T cell receptor beta chains in this list originate from one sample, sequenced in a study of shared clonotypes between healthy human individuals. Clones were read by immunoSEQ multiplex PCR, and TCRdb kept only the in-frame ones, dropping some. The sample carries about 730,000 clones, over 55% recorded once. The sequenced sample was memory CD4+ T cells sorted from blood. Subset described: CD45RA-negative fraction. The source of these receptors is a woman under 40 in good health.

This clone has more than one count but fewer than ten. CDR3 loop: CASSYHGYTF. CDR3 nucleotides: TGTGCCAGCAGTTACCATGGCTACACCTTC. This chain uses TRBV28 with TRBJ1-2; D not resolved. Trimming left V 4 bases short and J 6 bases short, with 3 bases between. The germline V gene has CDR1 MDHEN and CDR2 SYDVKM. The CDR3 is 10 amino acids.

This clone was picked up a small number of times. The gene calls are TRBV4-2 and TRBJ1-2; maybe TRBD1 (6 bases). Germline V gene data show CDR1 as LGHNA and CDR2 as YNFKEQ. The CDR3 length is 15 residues. Trimming removed 3 bases from V and 2 bases from J, with 13 bases in between. CDR3 bases: TGTGCCAGCAGCCAGACGGACAGCGGCAACTATGGCTACACCTTC. Translating gives CASSQTDSGNYGYTF.

This clone was seen a single time. The CDR3 reads CASSQERTSGIEQYF. In DNA form, the CDR3 reads TGTGCCAGCAGCCAAGAACGGACTAGCGGGATAGAGCAGTACTTC. The V and J genes are TRBV11-2 and TRBJ2-7; 12 bases agree with TRBD2. In germline, CDR1 is SGHAT, CDR2 FQNNGV. The junction had 9 bases not matched to a gene; V was cut back by 5 bases and J by 7 bases. The CDR3 runs 15 residues. Full variable domain (outside the CDR3, taken from reference TRBV11-2 and TRBJ2-7): EAGVAQSPRYKIIEKRQSVAFWCNPISGHATLYWYQQILGQGPKLLIQFQNNGVVDDSQLPKDRFSAERLKGVDSTLKIQPAKLEDSAVYLCASSQERTSGIEQYFGPGTRLTVT.

This clone was counted once. The DNA for the CDR3 is TGTGCCAGCAGCAAAGAGGAGACCCAGTACTTC. Amino acids: CASSKEETQYF. V usage is TRBV21-1 and J usage is TRBJ2-5. TRBV21-1 is shown as a pseudogene. CDR3 length equals 11 residues.

This clone was seen only a few times. V and J are TRBV25-1 and TRBJ1-4; unclear D gene. Trimming cost V 4 bases and J 0 bases, with 6 bases left between them. Germline-derived CDR1 and CDR2 are MGHDK and SYGVNS. The CDR3 covers 14 residues. CDR3 sequence: CASSVWTTNEKLFF. The DNA of the CDR3 is TGTGCCAGCAGTGTTTGGACAACTAATGAAAAACTGTTTTTT.

This chain connects TRBV2 to TRBJ1-4; D is undetermined. Per germline, CDR1 SNHLY and CDR2 FYNNEI. This CDR3 region has 13 residues. Trimming removed 6 bases at V and 8 bases at J, with 13 bases between. CDR3 DNA: TGTGCCAGCAGAGAGCTAGGTGGGGAAAAACTGTTTTTT. It specifies CASRELGGEKLFF.

The chain recombines TRBV18 with TRBJ1-3; the D gene is possibly TRBD1 (5 bases). The CDR3 spans 16 residues. The V end was cut by 6 bases, the J end by 2 bases, with 17 bases between. Germline CDR1 KGHSH, CDR2 LQKENI. CDR3 coding DNA: TGTGCCAGCTCCCTTTACGACTTGGGGGCTGGAAACACCATATATTTT. This gives the protein CASSLYDLGAGNTIYF.

The chain couples TRBV15 to TRBJ2-1, with 7 nucleotides matching TRBD2. This CDR3 contains 13 residues. Per germline, CDR1 LNHNV and CDR2 YYDKDF (reference sequence). V dropped 5 bases and J dropped 9; count of bases not matched to a gene: 7. This CDR3 reads CATSPHGGSEQFF. CDR3 sequence (DNA): TGTGCCACCAGCCCCCACGGCGGGAGTGAGCAGTTCTTC.

This clone was counted ten times or more. J is TRBJ2-2 and V is TRBV5-8; 7 bases map to TRBD1. Germline V gives CDR1 SGHTS, CDR2 YDEGEE. J gave up 4 bases and V 4 bases, and 7 bases lay outside the gene matches. The CDR3 is 15 amino acids. CDR3 in amino acids: CASSLGTDFTGELFF. The CDR3 region has the DNA TGTGCCAGCAGCCTAGGGACAGACTTCACCGGGGAGCTGTTTTTT.

The chain uses TRBV6-1 and TRBJ1-2; 8 positions match TRBD1. Germline trimming cut 4 bases from V and 8 bases from J; bases unmatched to any gene: 9. From germline, CDR1 is MNHNS and CDR2 SASEGT. The length of the CDR3 is 14 residues. CDR3 sequence (DNA): TGTGCCAGCAGTGGATTCGACAGGGGTTGGGGCTACACCTTC. Translating it yields CASSGFDRGWGYTF.

In its sample, this clone was seen a few times. CDR3 in amino acids: CASSPISGENTEAFF. CDR3 in DNA: TGTGCCAGCAGCCCCATTTCAGGGGAGAACACTGAAGCTTTCTTT. This rearrangement joins TRBV7-7 to TRBJ1-1; TRBD1 might be the D (6 bases). The CDR3 contains 15 residues. Trimming removed 5 bases at V and 1 base at J, with 14 bases between. Looked up from germline, CDR1 is SSHAT and CDR2 is FNYEAQ (reference sequence). Full variable domain (missing parts from reference TRBV7-7 and TRBJ1-1): GAGVSQSPRYKVTKRGQDVTLRCDPISSHATLYWYQQALGQGPEFLTYFNYEAQPDKSGLPSDRFSAERPEGSISTLTIQRTEQRDSAMYRCASSPISGENTEAFFGQGTRLTVV.

The DNA for the CDR3 is TGCGCCAGCAGCTCCGGACAGGCGGTCTCCTACGAGCAGTACTTC. Its translation: CASSSGQAVSYEQYF. The rearrangement joins TRBV5-1 to TRBJ2-5; the match to TRBD1 covers 7 bases. TRBJ2-7 matches the DNA end more closely, so the J call is doubtful. Germline lookup yields CDR1 SGHRS and CDR2 YFSETQ. The CDR3 loop spans 15 amino acids.

J is TRBJ2-7 and V is TRBV7-2; D gene uncertain. The CDR3 runs 12 residues. Per germline, CDR1 SGHTA and CDR2 FQGNSA. Trimming took off 4 bases at V and 10 bases at J, with 14 bases between the two ends. The CDR3 region is CASSSEWKEQYF. CDR3 DNA: TGTGCCAGCAGCTCGGAGTGGAAGGAACAGTACTTC.

This clone was counted only a few times. The V call is TRBV5-1, the J call TRBJ2-1, with D possibly TRBD1 on 6 matching bases. CDR3 length: 15 amino acids. Germline V gives CDR1 SGHRS, CDR2 YFSETQ. V was clipped by 4 bases and J by 5 bases, with 16 bases between them. CDR3 coding DNA: TGCGCCAGCAGCGGGGCAAGGGGGATGGACAATGAGCAGTTCTTC. Its translation is CASSGARGMDNEQFF.

The chain is built from TRBV5-4 and TRBJ2-2, with 8 bases fitting TRBD1. The CDR3 has 16 residues. V lost 4 bases and J lost 7; bases outside the gene matches: 12. Germline assignment: CDR1 SGHNT and CDR2 YYREEE (reference sequence). CDR3 residues: CASSAVQGADDGELFF. The CDR3, as DNA: TGTGCCAGCAGCGCCGTCCAGGGGGCGGACGACGGGGAGCTGTTTTTT.

This clone is a singleton in its sample. V usage is TRBV19 and J usage is TRBJ2-5; a weak D match, TRBD1 (5 bases). Germline V gene sequence: CDR1 LNHDA, CDR2 SQIVND (reference sequence). V was cut by 3 bases and J by 3 bases, with 14 bases left in between. The CDR3 has 15 residues. CDR3 sequence reads: CASSIQGTIKETQYF. The CDR3 DNA is TGTGCCAGTAGTATTCAGGGAACCATCAAAGAGACCCAGTACTTC.

This chain joins TRBV28 and TRBJ2-7; D gene unclear. V was shortened by 4 bases and J by 5 bases, with 9 bases between the two germline ends. Germline loops: CDR1 MDHEN, CDR2 SYDVKM. The length of the CDR3 is 12 residues. CDR3 nucleotide sequence: TGTGCCAGCAGTTCGATGCCTCACGAGCAGTACTTC. Translated: CASSSMPHEQYF. Full variable domain (outside the CDR3, taken from reference TRBV28 and TRBJ2-7): DVKVTQSSRYLVKRTGEKVFLECVQDMDHENMFWYRQDPGLGLRLIYFSYDVKMKEKGDIPEGYSVSREKKERFSLILESASTNQTSMYLCASSSMPHEQYFGPGTRLTVT.

Note on this clone: The sample has other DNA sequences that encode this CDR3 too. This chain joins TRBV6-5 and TRBJ2-7, with 8 bases fitting TRBD2. The CDR3 is 15 amino acids. Germline trimming cut 0 bases from V and 1 base from J; bases unmatched to any gene: 2. The germline V gene encodes CDR1 MNHEY and CDR2 SVGAGI. In nucleotides, the CDR3 is TGTGCCAGCAGTTACTCATCTAGCGGGTCCTACGAGCAGTACTTC. Amino acid sequence: CASSYSSSGSYEQYF.